A single sample is the source of the 18 T cell receptor beta chains below, sequenced in a study of T-cell reconstitution after alpha-beta-depleted transplantation in children. The authors prepared the TCRbeta library with unique molecular identifiers. Using its own MiXCR run on the PCR reads, TCRdb lists one record per CDR3 protein. The table shows 300,000 to 400,000 distinct CDR3 sequences, with under 20% occurring only once. The specimen comprised PBMCs, mostly from graft donor cells, sampled 360 days after TCRalphabeta/CD19-depleted stem cell transplant. The origin of the receptors is a male patient aged 2 to 10 who had a stem cell transplant for acute lymphoblastic leukemia, so the T cells may come from the graft donor.

There are a few counts of this clonotype. This chain uses TRBV2 with TRBJ1-1, with D hard to call. Germline V gives CDR1 SNHLY, CDR2 FYNNEI. V was cut by 5 bases and J by 2 bases, with 9 bases left in between. This CDR3 is built from 13 residues. CDR3 sequence reads: CASSSSGNTEAFF. DNA for the CDR3: TGTGCCAGCAGTTCCTCAGGTAACACTGAAGCTTTCTTT.

This clonotype was seen a few times. This chain uses TRBV18 with TRBJ1-6; no clear D gene. The CDR3 contains 13 residues. V was clipped by 3 bases and J by 0 bases, with 0 bases between them. Germline CDR1 and CDR2: KGHSH and LQKENI. In DNA form, the CDR3 reads TGTGCCAGCTCACCCTCCTATAATTCACCCCTCCACTTT. It encodes CASSPSYNSPLHF.

A few counts support this clonotype. V is TRBV7-9 and J is TRBJ2-5; 10 bases agree with TRBD2. The trim removed 3 bases at V and 3 bases at J, leaving 7 bases unmatched. The length of the CDR3 is 16 residues. Germline CDR1 SEHNR, CDR2 FQNEAQ (reference sequence). CDR3 protein: CASSLYSGRAKETQYF. CDR3 in DNA: TGTGCCAGCAGCTTGTACAGCGGGAGGGCCAAAGAGACCCAGTACTTC. The full variable domain, with the rest looked up from reference TRBV7-9 and TRBJ2-5, is DTGVSQNPRHKITKRGQNVTFRCDPISEHNRLYWYRQTLGQGPEFLTYFQNEAQLEKSRLLSDRFSAERPKGSFSTLEIQRTEQGDSAMYLCASSLYSGRAKETQYFGPGTRLLVL.

The genes are TRBV11-2 and TRBJ1-2, with D hard to call. CDR1 and CDR2 from the germline V gene are SGHAT and FQNNGV. Trimming pared 5 bases from V and 8 bases from J, leaving 15 bases between. The CDR3 is 13 amino acids. For the CDR3, the DNA is TGTGCCAGCAGCCCGAACGGCGGTTTGGGCTACACCTTC. Translation gives CASSPNGGLGYTF.

This clonotype has more than one count but fewer than ten. The chain combines TRBV5-1 with TRBJ2-3; D remains unclear. CDR3 length: 14 amino acids. V was trimmed by 4 bases and J by 0 bases, leaving 9 bases between them. CDR1 and CDR2 (germline): SGHRS, YFSETQ. The CDR3 loop is CASSDGASTDTQYF. CDR3 nucleotide sequence: TGCGCCAGCAGCGACGGTGCTAGCACAGATACGCAGTATTTT.

Of note for this clonotype: Because it lacks the conserved phenylalanine or tryptophan at the end, this CDR3 is likely a read error. This sequence joins TRBV7-3 and TRBJ1-6; possibly TRBD1 for D (6 bases). Germline assignment: CDR1 SGHTA and CDR2 FQGTGA. The CDR3 length is 16 residues. V was pared by 2 bases and J by 10 bases, with 18 bases between. The CDR3 loop reads CASSLGGTGFRSPLHC. CDR3 DNA: TGTGCCAGCAGCTTAGGGGGAACAGGGTTCCGGTCACCCCTCCACTGT.

This sequence joins TRBV5-6 and TRBJ2-2; weak D call: TRBD1 (5 bases). V was shortened by 4 bases and J by 7 bases, with 11 bases between the two germline ends. The CDR3 runs 13 residues. CDR1 SGHDT and CDR2 YYEEEE come from the germline V gene. CDR3 sequence reads: CASSGQGNGELFF. CDR3 bases: TGTGCCAGCAGCGGGCAGGGAAACGGGGAGCTGTTTTTT. Supplemented by reference TRBV5-6 and TRBJ2-2, the full variable domain reads DAGVTQSPTHLIKTRGQQVTLRCSPKSGHDTVSWYQQALGQGPQFIFQYYEEEERQRGNFPDRFSGHQFPNYSSELNVNALLLGDSALYLCASSGQGNGELFFGEGSRLTVL.

The chain links TRBV11-3 to TRBJ2-1, with 15 bases aligning to TRBD2. The length of the CDR3 is 16 residues. The ends lost 1 base at V and 7 bases at J; junction bases unmatched: 2. The germline V gene encodes CDR1 SGHNT and CDR2 YENEEA. In DNA, the CDR3 is TGTGCCAGCAGCTTAGCAGGACTAGCGGGAGGGAATGAGCAGTTCTTC. Translating it yields CASSLAGLAGGNEQFF.

The chain uses TRBV29-1 and TRBJ2-3; 7 nucleotides match TRBD2. Germline V gives CDR1 SQVTM, CDR2 ANQGSEA. V shed 4 bases, J shed 1 base, and the junction held 8 bases outside the gene matches. CDR3 length: 15 amino acids. The CDR3 loop is CSVGPTAGGTDTQYF. CDR3 coding DNA: TGCAGCGTTGGCCCGACGGCGGGAGGCACAGATACGCAGTATTTT.

This clonotype turned up a few times. V and J are TRBV4-3 and TRBJ2-6; D is unresolved. Trimming removed 0 bases at V and 0 bases at J, with 12 bases between. CDR1 and CDR2 (germline): LGHNA, YSLEER. The CDR3 has 18 residues. The CDR3 DNA reads TGCGCCAGCAGCCAAGATCTGGGCCCCTTCTCTGGGGCCAACGTCCTGACTTTC. Translating gives CASSQDLGPFSGANVLTF.

This clonotype was seen only a few times. V gene TRBV4-3 combines with J gene TRBJ2-7; tentative D call: TRBD2 (5 bases). The CDR3 length is 14 residues. V was trimmed by 0 bases and J by 7 bases, leaving 13 bases between them. Germline V lookup: CDR1 LGHNA, CDR2 YSLEER. CDR3 residues: CASSQEFDPGEQYF. For the CDR3, the DNA is TGCGCCAGCAGCCAAGAATTTGACCCGGGGGAGCAGTACTTC.

The chain is built from TRBV6-1 and TRBJ2-7; D is undetermined. Trimming left V 6 bases short and J 3 bases short, with 12 bases between. Germline V lookup: CDR1 MNHNS, CDR2 SASEGT. The CDR3 loop spans 13 amino acids. CDR3 nucleotide sequence: TGTGCCAGCAGCCCCCAGCATGACTACGAGCAGTACTTC. Translation: CASSPQHDYEQYF.

This clonotype showed up just a few times. J is TRBJ2-1 and V is TRBV5-1; the D gene is possibly TRBD2 (5 bases). Germline V CDR1 and CDR2: SGHRS, YFSETQ. Trimming took 4 bases from V and 0 from J, leaving 14 bases between them. The length of the CDR3 is 16 residues. CDR3: CASSLSLVYSYNEQFF. The CDR3 region has the DNA TGCGCCAGCAGCCTCTCACTAGTTTACTCCTACAATGAGCAGTTCTTC.

The chain recombines TRBV28 with TRBJ2-3, with unresolved D. Germline-derived CDR1 and CDR2 are MDHEN and SYDVKM. Trimming took 2 bases from V and 5 from J, leaving 8 bases between them. CDR3 size: 13 residues. The CDR3 nucleotides are TGTGCCAGCAGTTTAATGGTTATAGATACGCAGTATTTT. Translation: CASSLMVIDTQYF. The variable domain in full, completed from reference TRBV28 and TRBJ2-3, reads DVKVTQSSRYLVKRTGEKVFLECVQDMDHENMFWYRQDPGLGLRLIYFSYDVKMKEKGDIPEGYSVSREKKERFSLILESASTNQTSMYLCASSLMVIDTQYFGPGTRLTVL.

This clonotype has only a few counts. The genes are TRBV10-3 and TRBJ1-2, with D perhaps matching TRBD1 (5 bases). The CDR3 loop spans 14 amino acids. Per the germline V gene, CDR1 is ENHRY and CDR2 is SYGVKD. Deletions cut 4 bases from V and 4 bases from J, with 13 bases between. CDR3 nucleotides: TGTGCCATCAGTGGACAGTCTGGGCCCTATGGCTACACCTTC. Translation gives CAISGQSGPYGYTF.

This clonotype was seen a handful of times. The rearrangement uses TRBV9 and TRBJ1-6, with TRBD1 matching over 9 bases. The germline CDR1 and CDR2 sequences are SGDLS and YYNGEE. The CDR3 is made up of 14 amino acids. The trim removed 6 bases at V and 7 bases at J, leaving 5 bases unmatched. CDR3 sequence: CASTFGQGNSPLHF. The DNA of the CDR3 is TGTGCCAGCACCTTTGGACAGGGGAATTCACCCCTCCACTTT. Supplemented by reference TRBV9 and TRBJ1-6, the full variable domain reads DSGVTQTPKHLITATGQRVTLRCSPRSGDLSVYWYQQSLDQGLQFLIQYYNGEERAKGNILERFSAQQFPDLHSELNLSSLELGDSALYFCASTFGQGNSPLHFGNGTRLTVT.

This rearrangement joins TRBV6-5 to TRBJ2-1; 12 bases line up with TRBD1. The J segment lost 6 bases and the V segment lost 0 bases, leaving 0 bases of the junction unmatched. The germline V gene encodes CDR1 MNHEY and CDR2 SVGAGI. The CDR3 has 15 amino acids. The CDR3 loop is CASSYSGQGANEQFF. The CDR3 DNA sequence: TGTGCCAGCAGTTACTCGGGACAGGGGGCCAATGAGCAGTTCTTC.

This clonotype was observed a handful of times. The V call is TRBV5-1, the J call TRBJ2-1, with 9 bases that match TRBD2. The trim removed 0 bases at V and 3 bases at J, leaving 1 base unmatched. CDR3 length: 15 residues. In germline, CDR1 is SGHRS, CDR2 YFSETQ. The CDR3 DNA sequence: TGCGCCAGCAGCTTGGAGACTAGCGGCTACAATGAGCAGTTCTTC. The encoded protein is CASSLETSGYNEQFF.